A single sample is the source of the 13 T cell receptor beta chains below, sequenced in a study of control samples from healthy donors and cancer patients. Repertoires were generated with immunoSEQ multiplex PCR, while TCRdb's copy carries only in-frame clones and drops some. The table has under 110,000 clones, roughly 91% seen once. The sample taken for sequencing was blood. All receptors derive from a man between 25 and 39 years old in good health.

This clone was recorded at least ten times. CDR3 sequence: CASRGDSASNSPLHF. CDR3 DNA: TGTGCCAGCAGGGGGGACAGCGCCTCCAATTCACCCCTCCACTTT. The chain uses TRBV27 and TRBJ1-6; TRBD1 aligns across 7 bases. CDR1 is MNHEY, CDR2 SMNVEV, per germline (reference sequence). The CDR3 is 15 residues long. The ends lost 6 bases at V and 7 bases at J; junction bases unmatched: 9.

CDR3 nucleotides: TGTGCCAGCAGAGGGTGGGGCGGGACAGGCCACCCCGAGGGAGGCTACACCTTC. It encodes CASRGWGGTGHPEGGYTF. The chain has TRBV7-6 and TRBJ1-2; 8 bases agree with TRBD1. The CDR3 has 18 residues. V trimming: 6 bases; J trimming: 8 bases; junction bases outside the gene matches: 23. Germline V gene sequence: CDR1 SGHVS, CDR2 FNYEAQ.

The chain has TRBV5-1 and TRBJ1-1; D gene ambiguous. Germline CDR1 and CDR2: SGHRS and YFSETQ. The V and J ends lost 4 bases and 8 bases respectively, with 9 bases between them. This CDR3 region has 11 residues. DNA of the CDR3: TGCGCCAGCAGCAGGGCGGGGGAAGCTTTCTTT. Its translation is CASSRAGEAFF.

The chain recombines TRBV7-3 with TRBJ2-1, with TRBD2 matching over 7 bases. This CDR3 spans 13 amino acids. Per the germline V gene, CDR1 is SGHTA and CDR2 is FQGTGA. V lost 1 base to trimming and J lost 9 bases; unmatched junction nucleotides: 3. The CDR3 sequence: CASSLREGGEQFF. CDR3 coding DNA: TGTGCCAGCAGCTTAAGGGAGGGCGGTGAGCAGTTCTTC.

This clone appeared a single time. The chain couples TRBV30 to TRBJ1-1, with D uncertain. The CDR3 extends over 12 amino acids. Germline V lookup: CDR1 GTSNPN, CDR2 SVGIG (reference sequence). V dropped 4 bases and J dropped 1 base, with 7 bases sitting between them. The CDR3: CAWKYPNTEAFF. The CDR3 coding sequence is TGTGCCTGGAAGTACCCGAACACTGAAGCTTTCTTT. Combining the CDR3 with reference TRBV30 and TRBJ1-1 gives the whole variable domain SQTIHQWPATLVQPVGSPLSLECTVEGTSNPNLYWYRQAAGRGLQLLFYSVGIGQISSEVPQNLSASRPQDRQFILSSKKLLLSDSGFYLCAWKYPNTEAFFGQGTRLTVV.

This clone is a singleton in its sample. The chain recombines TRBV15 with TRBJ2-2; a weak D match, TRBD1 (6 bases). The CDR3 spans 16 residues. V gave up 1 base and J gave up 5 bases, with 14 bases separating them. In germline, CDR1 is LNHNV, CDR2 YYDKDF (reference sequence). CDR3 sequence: CATSRVGAGTTGELFF. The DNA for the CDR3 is TGTGCCACCAGCAGAGTCGGGGCAGGGACAACCGGGGAGCTGTTTTTT.

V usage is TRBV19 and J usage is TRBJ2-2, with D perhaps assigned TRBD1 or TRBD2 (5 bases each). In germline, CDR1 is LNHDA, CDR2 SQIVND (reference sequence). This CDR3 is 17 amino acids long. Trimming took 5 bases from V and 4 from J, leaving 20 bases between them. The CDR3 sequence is CASSLRLGTELTGELFF. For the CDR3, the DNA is TGTGCCAGTAGTCTTCGACTCGGGACGGAACTCACCGGGGAGCTGTTTTTT. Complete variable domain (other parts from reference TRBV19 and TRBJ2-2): DGGITQSPKYLFRKEGQNVTLSCEQNLNHDAMYWYRQDPGQGLRLIYYSQIVNDFQKGDIAEGYSVSREKKESFPLTVTSAQKNPTAFYLCASSLRLGTELTGELFFGEGSRLTVL.

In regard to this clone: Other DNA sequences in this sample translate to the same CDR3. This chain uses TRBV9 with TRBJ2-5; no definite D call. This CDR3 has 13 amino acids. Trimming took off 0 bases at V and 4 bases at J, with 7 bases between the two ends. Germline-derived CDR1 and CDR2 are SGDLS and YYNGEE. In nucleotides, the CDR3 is TGTGCCAGCAGCGTAGCTCGCGGAGAGACCCAGTACTTC. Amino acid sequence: CASSVARGETQYF. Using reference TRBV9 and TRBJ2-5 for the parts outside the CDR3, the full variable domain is DSGVTQTPKHLITATGQRVTLRCSPRSGDLSVYWYQQSLDQGLQFLIQYYNGEERAKGNILERFSAQQFPDLHSELNLSSLELGDSALYFCASSVARGETQYFGPGTRLLVL.

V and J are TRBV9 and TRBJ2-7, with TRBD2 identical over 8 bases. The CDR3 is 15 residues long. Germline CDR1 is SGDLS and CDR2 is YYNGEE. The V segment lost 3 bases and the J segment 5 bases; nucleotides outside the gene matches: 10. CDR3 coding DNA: TGTGCCAGCAGCGGGGGGACTAGGGTCAAGGACGAGCAGTACTTC. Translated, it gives CASSGGTRVKDEQYF.

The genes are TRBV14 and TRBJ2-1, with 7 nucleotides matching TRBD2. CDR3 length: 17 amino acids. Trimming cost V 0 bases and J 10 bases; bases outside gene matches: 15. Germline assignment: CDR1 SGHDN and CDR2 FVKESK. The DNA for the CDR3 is TGTGCCAGCAGCCAAGATCTCGGAGCGGGGCGCGGTGGGGAGCAGTTCTTC. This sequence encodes CASSQDLGAGRGGEQFF.

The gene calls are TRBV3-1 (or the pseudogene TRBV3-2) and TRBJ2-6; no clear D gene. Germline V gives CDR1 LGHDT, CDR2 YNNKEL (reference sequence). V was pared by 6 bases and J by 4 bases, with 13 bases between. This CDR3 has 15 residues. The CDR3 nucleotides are TGTGCCAGCAGTCCACCCAGCTCAGGGGCCAACGTCCTGACTTTC. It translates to CASSPPSSGANVLTF.

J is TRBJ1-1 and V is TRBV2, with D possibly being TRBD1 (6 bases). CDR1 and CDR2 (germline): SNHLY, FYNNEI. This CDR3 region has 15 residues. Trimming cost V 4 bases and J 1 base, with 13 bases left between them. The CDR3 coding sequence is TGTGCCAGCAGTGTCCGGGACACTAAGAACACTGAAGCTTTCTTT. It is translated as CASSVRDTKNTEAFF.

The CDR3 sequence is CASSSRTGGTEAFF. In DNA, the CDR3 is TGTGCCAGCAGTTCTCGGACAGGAGGGACTGAAGCTTTCTTT. J is TRBJ1-1 and V is TRBV7-2; 7 bases map to TRBD1. Trimming took 6 bases from V and 5 from J; bases not matched to a gene: 9. The CDR3 is 14 residues long. Germline V gene lookup returns CDR1 SGHTA and CDR2 FQGNSA.